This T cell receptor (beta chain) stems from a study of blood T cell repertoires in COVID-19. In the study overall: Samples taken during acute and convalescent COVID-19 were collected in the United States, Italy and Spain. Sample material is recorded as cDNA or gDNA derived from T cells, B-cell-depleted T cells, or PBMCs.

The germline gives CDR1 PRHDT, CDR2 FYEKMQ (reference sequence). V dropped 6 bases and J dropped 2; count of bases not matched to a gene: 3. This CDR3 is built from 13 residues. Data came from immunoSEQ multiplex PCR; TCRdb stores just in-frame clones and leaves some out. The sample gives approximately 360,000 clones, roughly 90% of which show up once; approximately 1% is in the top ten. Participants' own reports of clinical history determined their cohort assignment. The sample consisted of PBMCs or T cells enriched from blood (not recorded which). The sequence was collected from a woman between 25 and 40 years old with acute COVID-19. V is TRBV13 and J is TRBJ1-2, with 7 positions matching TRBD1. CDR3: CASRAQGNYGYTF. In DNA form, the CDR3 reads TGTGCCAGCAGGGCACAGGGGAACTATGGCTACACCTTC.